The source of this TCR beta chain is a study of radiotherapy plus CTLA-4 blockade in lung cancer. Overall study findings and caveats: After radiotherapy and ipilimumab, tumor-derived clones expanded in peripheral blood. Dynamics of early blood T cell clones, together with interferon-beta, were reportedly the best predictors of response.

In regard to this clone: What it binds is not known.

Germline values: CDR1 SGHNT, CDR2 YENEEA. This CDR3 comprises 17 residues. V trimming: 4 bases; J trimming: 5 bases; junction bases outside the gene matches: 8. Clones were read by immunoSEQ multiplex PCR, and TCRdb kept only the in-frame ones, dropping some. This table has roughly 97,000 clones, approximately 74% appearing once. This sequence was found in a human donor with non-small cell lung cancer who had a partial response to radiotherapy plus ipilimumab. Some clones in this sample may be carry-over from other donors' samples. The specimen was peripheral blood, collected from a patient treated with radiotherapy plus ipilimumab. The J gene is TRBJ2-5, the V gene TRBV11-3; 15 nucleotides agree with TRBD2. CDR3 sequence: CASSYGLAGGNWETQYF. CDR3 bases: TGTGCCAGCAGCTACGGACTAGCGGGGGGGAATTGGGAGACCCAGTACTTC.